The rows below give T cell receptor beta chains drawn from one sample of a study of a mutant IDH1 vaccine in newly diagnosed glioma. Their antigens are not known. Some clones are missing from TCRdb's copy, which holds only in-frame ones; the method was immunoSEQ multiplex PCR. The sample consists of 50,000 to 70,000 clones, roughly 77% of them appearing once. Sequencing used PBMCs, obtained from a glioma patient whose treatment included an IDH1 peptide vaccine. The receptor source for this set is a woman between 35 and 50 years old with glioma. Some clones in this sample may be carry-over from other donors' samples. Each CDR3 is given with its conserved first and last residue. D genes are given only for firm matches. The size field is filled for only some rows; it gives once, few, many or a size class.

d_gene | abundance | j_gene | v_gene | CDR3aa | CDR3nt
TRBD1 | few | TRBJ1-1 | TRBV30 | CAWNLRQGRGRDTEAFF | TGTGCCTGGAACCTTAGACAGGGAAGAGGTAGGGACACTGAAGCTTTCTTT
. | . | TRBJ2-7 | TRBV19 | CASSMGRVYEQYF | TGTGCCAGTAGTATGGGCAGGGTCTACGAGCAGTACTTC
. | . | TRBJ1-6 | TRBV2 | CASRGWDNSPLHF | TGTGCCAGCAGAGGGTGGGATAATTCACCCCTCCACTTT
TRBD1 | few | TRBJ1-2 | TRBV27 | CASSFRTGDGYTF | TGTGCCAGCAGTTTCCGGACAGGGGATGGCTACACCTTC
. | . | TRBJ2-3 | TRBV27 | CASSLTGDTQYF | TGTGCCAGCAGTTTAACGGGTGATACGCAGTATTTT
. | . | TRBJ2-5 | TRBV2 | CASRGLSGSQETQYF | TGTGCCAGCAGAGGCCTATCAGGCTCGCAAGAGACCCAGTACTTC
. | few | TRBJ1-1 | TRBV6-1 | CASRRGGEDTEAFF | TGTGCCAGCCGCCGGGGAGGGGAGGACACTGAAGCTTTCTTT
. | once | TRBJ1-1 | TRBV5-5 | CASSWGLSGGTEAFF | TGTGCCAGCAGCTGGGGGCTCTCGGGTGGTACTGAAGCTTTCTTT
. | once | TRBJ1-4 | TRBV5-1 | CASSVRTSGEKLFF | TGCGCCAGCAGCGTCCGCACATCGGGTGAAAAACTGTTTTTT
TRBD1 | . | TRBJ1-4 | TRBV7-9 | CASSRTGTNEKLFF | TGTGCCAGCAGTCGGACAGGGACAAATGAAAAACTGTTTTTT
TRBD2 | . | TRBJ2-7 | TRBV7-2 | CASSPMGLAVLPYF | TGTGCCAGCAGCCCAATGGGACTAGCAGTACTTCCGTACTTC
. | . | TRBJ2-7 | TRBV2 | CASIPLQGVTYEQYF | TGTGCCAGCATTCCTCTACAGGGTGTGACCTACGAGCAGTACTTC
TRBD1 | . | TRBJ1-2 | TRBV7-9 | CASSLGQYYGYTF | TGTGCCAGCAGCCTGGGACAGTACTATGGCTACACCTTC
. | . | TRBJ2-3 | TRBV19 | CASTPTVPTDTQYF | TGTGCCAGTACCCCGACCGTCCCCACAGATACGCAGTATTTT
. | . | TRBJ1-2 | TRBV7-5 | CARSSLRAGLRQSYTF | TGTGCCAGAAGCTCCCTGCGGGCGGGGCTACGCCAGAGCTACACCTTC
TRBD1 | few | TRBJ2-2 | TRBV6-1 | CASSGSGQTSRGELFF | TGTGCCAGCAGTGGGTCGGGACAGACCTCCCGCGGGGAGCTGTTTTTT
. | . | TRBJ2-1 | TRBV5-6 | CASSLGTSGHEQFF | TGTGCCAGCAGCTTGGGGACGTCGGGGCATGAGCAGTTCTTC
. | . | TRBJ2-2 | TRBV5-6 | CASSSQMGDVYTGELFF | TGTGCCAGCAGCTCCCAAATGGGGGACGTGTACACCGGGGAGCTGTTTTTT
. | . | TRBJ1-2 | TRBV20-1 | CSARWGNGYTF | TGCAGTGCTAGATGGGGAAATGGCTACACCTTC
. | few | TRBJ1-6 | TRBV5-1 | CASSLRTGLGNSPLHF | TGCGCCAGCAGCTTGCGTACGGGGCTTGGGAATTCACCCCTCCACTTT
TRBD1 | . | TRBJ1-4 | TRBV7-9 | CASSRTGGGEKLFF | TGTGCCAGCAGCCGGACAGGGGGCGGTGAAAAACTGTTTTTT
. | . | TRBJ2-7 | TRBV10-3 | CAISESKGVPEQYF | TGTGCCATCAGTGAGTCGAAGGGGGTCCCCGAGCAGTACTTC
TRBD2 | few | TRBJ2-5 | TRBV19 | CASSITGTSMPPRETQYF | TGTGCCAGTAGTATAACCGGGACTAGTATGCCACCAAGAGAGACCCAGTACTTC
TRBD2 | . | TRBJ2-3 | TRBV5-1 | CASSSAGGGTDTQYF | TGCGCCAGCAGCTCTGCTGGGGGGGGCACAGATACGCAGTATTTT
TRBD2 | . | TRBJ2-2 | TRBV9 | CASSVALAGVNTGELFF | TGTGCCAGCAGCGTAGCGCTAGCGGGAGTTAACACCGGGGAGCTGTTTTTT
TRBD1 | . | TRBJ1-3 | TRBV5-4 | CASSLKDRDDGNTIYF | TGTGCCAGCAGCTTAAAGGACAGGGATGACGGAAACACCATATATTTT
. | . | TRBJ2-5 | TRBV9 | CASSVGNMGNGETQYF | TGTGCCAGCAGCGTAGGAAACATGGGGAATGGAGAGACCCAGTACTTC
TRBD2 | . | TRBJ2-1 | TRBV4-3 | CASSQSGGVYNEQFF | TGCGCCAGCAGCCAGAGCGGGGGGGTCTACAATGAGCAGTTCTTC
TRBD1 | . | TRBJ1-2 | TRBV5-1 | CASSLAGTGFGYTF | TGCGCCAGCAGCTTGGCCGGGACAGGGTTTGGCTACACCTTC
. | . | TRBJ1-1 | TRBV18 | CASSYSQGMDTEAFF | TGTGCCAGCTCATACTCCCAGGGGATGGACACTGAAGCTTTCTTT
. | few | TRBJ1-1 | TRBV9 | CASSTQASSWRNTEAFF | TGTGCCAGCAGCACCCAAGCTTCCTCGTGGAGGAACACTGAAGCTTTCTTT
. | . | TRBJ2-3 | TRBV6-5 | CASRDGADTQYF | TGTGCCAGCAGGGACGGAGCAGATACGCAGTATTTT
. | . | TRBJ1-1 | TRBV11-2 | CASSLEGAGVGMNTEAFF | TGTGCCAGCAGCTTAGAGGGGGCAGGGGTAGGGATGAACACTGAAGCTTTCTTT
TRBD1 | . | TRBJ2-7 | TRBV6-6 | CASRYRQGVIYEQYF | TGTGCCAGCAGATACCGACAGGGGGTGATCTACGAGCAGTACTTC
. | . | TRBJ2-7 | TRBV13 | CASSFNHEQYF | TGTGCCAGCAGCTTTAACCACGAGCAGTACTTC
TRBD2 | . | TRBJ2-3 | TRBV5-4 | CAVIPRRGGPDTQYF | TGTGCAGTTATCCCAAGGCGGGGGGGCCCAGATACGCAGTATTTT
TRBD1 | . | TRBJ2-3 | TRBV7-9 | CASSSSEGAPTDTQYF | TGTGCCAGCAGCTCTAGTGAGGGGGCGCCGACAGATACGCAGTATTTT
TRBD1 | few | TRBJ1-1 | TRBV7-2 | CASSQGSGQRAFF | TGTGCCAGCAGCCAGGGATCGGGACAGCGAGCTTTCTTT
. | . | TRBJ2-5 | TRBV19 | CASSLGGKETQYF | TGTGCCAGTTCCCTCGGGGGAAAAGAGACCCAGTACTTC
. | . | TRBJ2-1 | TRBV7-9 | CASSLALTIDEQFF | TGTGCCAGCAGCTTAGCCTTGACTATCGATGAGCAGTTCTTC
TRBD2 | . | TRBJ2-2 | TRBV9 | CASSVDGGSTGELFF | TGTGCCAGCAGCGTAGACGGGGGGTCCACCGGGGAGCTGTTTTTT
TRBD1 | . | TRBJ2-2 | TRBV29-1 | CSAQRDRAAGELFF | TGCAGCGCCCAGAGGGACAGGGCTGCCGGGGAGCTGTTTTTT
TRBD2 | . | TRBJ2-3 | TRBV10-3 | CAIPGSSGGSHPITDTQYF | TGTGCCATCCCGGGGTCTAGCGGGGGGTCTCATCCCATTACAGATACGCAGTATTTT
. | . | TRBJ1-2 | TRBV27 | CASSPQTGAGYGYTF | TGTGCCAGCAGTCCCCAGACAGGAGCCGGCTATGGCTACACCTTC
. | . | TRBJ2-7 | TRBV2 | CASPREATGIYEQYF | TGTGCCAGCCCCCGGGAGGCGACAGGGATCTACGAGCAGTACTTC
TRBD2 | . | TRBJ2-5 | TRBV2 | CASSVASGGEETQYF | TGTGCCAGCAGTGTGGCTAGCGGGGGGGAAGAGACCCAGTACTTC
. | . | TRBJ2-3 | TRBV4-1 | CASSQAGTPSTDTQYF | TGCGCCAGCAGCCAGGCCGGGACACCTAGCACAGATACGCAGTATTTT
TRBD2 | . | TRBJ2-7 | TRBV11-2 | CASSWTSGAFNYEQYF | TGTGCCAGCAGCTGGACTAGCGGGGCTTTCAACTACGAGCAGTACTTC
TRBD1 | . | TRBJ2-1 | TRBV6-1 | CASSERTGDYNEQFF | TGTGCCAGCAGCGAGCGGACAGGGGATTACAATGAGCAGTTCTTC
. | . | TRBJ2-2 | TRBV4-1 | CASSQGWGVTTGELFF | TGCGCCAGCAGCCAAGGGTGGGGGGTTACCACCGGGGAGCTGTTTTTT
. | . | TRBJ1-4 | TRBV2 | CASSEFREKLFF | TGTGCCAGCAGTGAATTTAGGGAAAAACTGTTTTTT
TRBD1 | . | TRBJ2-7 | TRBV5-6 | CASSPAPGQGAHEQYF | TGTGCCAGCAGCCCAGCCCCGGGACAGGGGGCCCACGAGCAGTACTTC
. | . | TRBJ1-6 | TRBV7-6 | CASSLSAGSNSPLHF | TGTGCCAGCAGCCTATCGGCAGGCTCCAATTCACCCCTCCACTTT
TRBD2 | . | TRBJ2-7 | TRBV7-9 | CASSLVGGGPTYEQYF | TGTGCCAGCAGCTTAGTGGGCGGGGGGCCGACCTACGAGCAGTACTTC
. | once | TRBJ1-2 | TRBV5-4 | CASSLEYYGYTF | TGTGCCAGCAGCCTCGAGTACTATGGCTACACCTTC